The rows below give T cell receptor beta chains drawn from one sample of a study of control samples from healthy donors and cancer patients. Generated by immunoSEQ multiplex PCR, the TCRdb table keeps only in-frame clones and is missing some. The sample lists 60,000 to 75,000 clones; more than 75% were seen once. Sequencing used PBMCs. The receptors come from a woman aged 45-60 years with head and neck cancer. CDR3s include the opening cysteine and the closing phenylalanine or tryptophan.

v_gene	j_gene	len	CDR3aa
TRBV6-6	TRBJ1-2	16	CASSYSTARTNYGYTF
TRBV3-1/TRBV3-2	TRBJ2-2	18	CASSQAPQGAGGTGELFF
TRBV30	TRBJ2-1	13	CAWSVSRGGEQFF
TRBV6-5	TRBJ1-4	13	CASLLDTNEKLFF
TRBV5-1	TRBJ2-7	13	CASSPGQPYEQYF
TRBV5-8	TRBJ2-3	11	CASSPQGTQYF
TRBV28	TRBJ2-2	14	CASSFSSSTGELFF
TRBV7-9	TRBJ2-7	14	CASSLGTGTYEQYF
TRBV28	TRBJ1-4	14	CASRSGGAGEKLFF
TRBV27	TRBJ1-1	13	CASSVVLGTEAFF
TRBV19	TRBJ1-1	14	CASRGQVLNTEAFF
TRBV6-6	TRBJ2-7	14	CASSQGGSYYEQYF
TRBV28	TRBJ1-2	10	CASRRGGYTF
TRBV10-1	TRBJ2-7	13	CATSGTNSYEQYF
TRBV27	TRBJ2-4	15	CASSSPGQAKNIQYF
TRBV6-1	TRBJ1-6	16	CASSGPQGAPNSPLHF
TRBV6-2/TRBV6-3	TRBJ1-1	13	CASSYGRVTEAFF
TRBV6-2/TRBV6-3	TRBJ1-2	13	CASSHGRGHGYTF
TRBV5-8	TRBJ2-7	15	CASSLEPGFSYEQYF
TRBV6-2/TRBV6-3	TRBJ2-7	13	CASSYGQSYEQYF
TRBV5-8	TRBJ2-1	12	CASSLDGGEQFF
TRBV19	TRBJ1-2	13	CASNEQGLDGYTF
TRBV4-3	TRBJ1-1	15	CASSQVPGGNTEAFF
TRBV6-5	TRBJ1-5	13	CASSTTSGQPQHF
TRBV6-1	TRBJ2-7	14	CASSDWGALYEQYF
TRBV5-1	TRBJ1-2	15	CASSSGQVSNYGYTF
TRBV11-2	TRBJ2-5	13	CASSSGQGRTQYF
TRBV6-5	TRBJ2-1	15	CASSYKRGGLGEQFF
TRBV5-4	TRBJ1-4	14	CASSEGHLNEKLFF
TRBV27	TRBJ1-5	14	CASSARDSNQPQHF
TRBV27	TRBJ2-2	13	CASSLAVTGELFF
TRBV2	TRBJ1-2	15	CASSLSGTGGYGYTF
TRBV7-6	TRBJ2-7	14	CASSRSGGGYEQYF
TRBV19	TRBJ2-1	13	CASSMGTRQGQFF
TRBV6-4	TRBJ2-2	18	CASSDVVAGAANTGELFF
TRBV28	TRBJ1-4	15	CASSPGAGRNEKLFF